This T cell receptor (beta chain) stems from a study of blood T cell repertoires in COVID-19 (dated by TCRdb to the early 2020s). About the full investigation: Collaborator samples came from the United States, Italy and Spain and covered acute and convalescent phases of COVID-19. The repertoires were made available in a free public database intended to serve as a resource for research on the immune response to SARS-CoV-2. The prospective study material was composed of cDNA or gDNA derived from T cells, B-cell-depleted T cells, or PBMCs. The samples were drawn from two sources: the first 160 participants of the ongoing ImmuneRACE study, and about 1,300 subjects contributed by 6 global collaborators. Nearly every sample came with metadata listing a de-identified subject ID, COVID-19 status, age in years and sex. Where available, HLA class I and class II types were taken from metadata supplied by the sample provider and were not determined by assay-based typing. The dataset comprised deeply sampled blood TCRbeta repertoires from subjects exposed to, actively infected with, or recovered from COVID-19.

TCRbeta CDR3 regions were amplified from genomic DNA by means of the immunoSEQ Assay, a bias-controlled multiplex PCR. From the authors' description of their analysis: The number of nucleated cells in each sample was estimated by amplification of reference gene primers within the assay. To quantify the absolute abundance of each unique TCRbeta CDR3 rearrangement, sequence reads were collapsed and filtered. Productive Simpson clonality was computed per sample as the square root of Simpson's diversity index over productive rearrangements. TCRdb retrieved this table from immuneACCESS and kept in-frame rearrangements only. Not all clones are present; in checked studies, unresolved V genes account for under half, and no reason is known for the remainder. V, J and clone size are those of that table, while D and trimming were read from the DNA. In all, the sample holds roughly 200,000 clones, and about 85% of those were seen once. Roughly 8.2% of the sample comes from the top ten.

As regards this clone: Its antigen remains undetermined. Base-call qualities are not available, and no considerably larger clone is one nucleotide away.

The collaborating institutions used their own protocols to collect whole blood in K2EDTA tubes. For TCRbeta analysis, collaborators shipped samples as frozen whole blood, isolated PBMCs, or DNA extracted from either of those sample types. Study-level results and caveats: How much clinical and demographic metadata was included differed by source and by participant, and the metadata was provided uncurated.

The junction shows trimming of 4 bases on V and 5 bases on J, and the gene matches do not reach 3 bases of it. CDR1 and CDR2 were assigned from the germline V gene (reference sequence) as LGHDT and YNNKEL. The cysteine opens and the phenylalanine closes a CDR3 of 15 amino acids. The sequence is cut down to CDR3 DNA, 45 bases in frame from base 1. The rearranged segments are TRBV3-1 (or the pseudogene TRBV3-2) and TRBJ1-6; the junction holds 9 bases that match TRBD1. Sequencing used peripheral blood. This clonotype was sampled from a woman in her fifties or sixties with acute or convalescent COVID-19. The nucleotide sequence is TGTGCCAGCAGCCTAAGGACAGGGGATAATTCACCCCTCCACTTT. Its translation reads: CASSLRTGDNSPLHF.